Listed below are T cell receptor beta chains from one sample, sequenced in a study of OX40 agonist ivuxolimab in advanced cancers. The table came from immunoSEQ multiplex PCR; TCRdb's copy has only in-frame clones and leaves some out. Among 100,000 to 120,000 clones listed, approximately 90% were seen once. The sequencing used CD4+ or CD8+ T cells sorted from blood, collected in a trial of the OX40 agonist ivuxolimab. The receptor set was obtained from an adult with an advanced solid tumor such as melanoma, head and neck, liver or kidney cancer. Each CDR3 is given with its conserved first and last residue. D genes are given only for firm matches. Size values are once, few and many counts, or a class for expanded clones, and some rows have none.

TRBV11-2	.	11	.	TRBJ2-3	CATYGTDTQYF	TGTGCCACATACGGCACAGATACGCAGTATTTT
TRBV5-5	TRBD2	16	.	TRBJ2-7	CASSRSGTGSSYEQYF	TGTGCCAGCAGCCGGAGCGGGACGGGGAGCTCCTACGAGCAGTACTTC
TRBV30	.	12	.	TRBJ1-2	CAWNTGSYGYTF	TGTGCCTGGAATACAGGGAGCTATGGCTACACCTTC
TRBV5-8	.	15	.	TRBJ2-5	CASSPPAGLQETQYF	TGTGCCAGCAGCCCCCCGGCGGGTCTCCAAGAGACCCAGTACTTC
TRBV28	TRBD1	15	.	TRBJ1-4	CASSGQGGTNEKLFF	TGTGCCAGCAGCGGACAGGGGGGAACTAATGAAAAACTGTTTTTT
TRBV27	TRBD2	20	.	TRBJ2-1	CASSLAPASGRLGGYNEQFF	TGTGCCAGCAGTTTGGCCCCGGCTAGCGGGAGGTTGGGGGGGTACAATGAGCAGTTCTTC
TRBV5-1	.	16	few	TRBJ2-1	CASSAPGRSVHNEQFF	TGCGCCAGCTCCGCCCCGGGACGATCGGTCCACAATGAGCAGTTCTTC
TRBV7-9	.	12	.	TRBJ2-2	CASSFNTGELFF	TGTGCCAGCAGTTTTAACACCGGGGAGCTGTTTTTT
TRBV5-1	.	17	.	TRBJ1-1	CASSNIGTDELGTEAFF	TGCGCCAGCAGCAACATAGGGACCGACGAACTTGGCACTGAAGCTTTCTTT
TRBV7-2	.	15	.	TRBJ2-7	CASSLGGSDFYEQYF	TGTGCCAGCAGCTTAGGCGGATCTGACTTCTACGAGCAGTACTTC
TRBV18	.	14	once	TRBJ1-2	CASSPSGGVRGYTF	TGTGCCAGCTCACCGTCCGGAGGGGTGCGTGGCTACACCTTC
TRBV4-2	TRBD1	13	.	TRBJ1-2	CASSPDRADGYTF	TGTGCCAGCAGCCCGGACAGGGCGGATGGCTACACCTTC
TRBV5-8	.	15	.	TRBJ1-5	CASSLDREGGQPQHF	TGTGCCAGCAGCTTGGACAGGGAAGGAGGTCAGCCCCAGCATTTT
TRBV7-9	.	16	.	TRBJ2-1	CASSHGTGSSYNEQFF	TGTGCCAGCAGCCACGGAACCGGAAGCTCCTACAATGAGCAGTTCTTC